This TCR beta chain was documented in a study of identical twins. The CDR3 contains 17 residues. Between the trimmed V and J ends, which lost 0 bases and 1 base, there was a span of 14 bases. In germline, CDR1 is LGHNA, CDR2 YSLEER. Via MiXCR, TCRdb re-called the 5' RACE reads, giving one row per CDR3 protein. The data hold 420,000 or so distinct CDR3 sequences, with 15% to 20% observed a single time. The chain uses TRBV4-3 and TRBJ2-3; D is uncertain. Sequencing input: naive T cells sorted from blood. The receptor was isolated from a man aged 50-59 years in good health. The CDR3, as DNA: TGCGCCAGCAGCCAAGAAGTGGCCCGTGGGGGCACAGATACGCAGTATTTT. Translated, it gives CASSQEVARGGTDTQYF.